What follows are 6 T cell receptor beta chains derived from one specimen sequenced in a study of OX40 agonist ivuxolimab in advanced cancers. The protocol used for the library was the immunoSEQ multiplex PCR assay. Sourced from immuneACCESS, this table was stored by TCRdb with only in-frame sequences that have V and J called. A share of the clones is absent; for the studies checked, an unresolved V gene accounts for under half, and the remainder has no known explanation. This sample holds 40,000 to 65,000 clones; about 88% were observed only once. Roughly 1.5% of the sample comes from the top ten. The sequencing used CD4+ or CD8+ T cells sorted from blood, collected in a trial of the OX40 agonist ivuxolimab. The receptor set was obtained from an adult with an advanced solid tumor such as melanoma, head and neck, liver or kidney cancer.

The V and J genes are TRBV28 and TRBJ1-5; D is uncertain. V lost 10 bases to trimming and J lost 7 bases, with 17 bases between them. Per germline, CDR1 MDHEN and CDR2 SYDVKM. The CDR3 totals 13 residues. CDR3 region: CATLRGYSQPQHF. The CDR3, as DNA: TGTGCCACCCTTCGAGGGTATAGCCAGCCCCAGCATTTT. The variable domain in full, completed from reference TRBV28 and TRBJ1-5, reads DVKVTQSSRYLVKRTGEKVFLECVQDMDHENMFWYRQDPGLGLRLIYFSYDVKMKEKGDIPEGYSVSREKKERFSLILESASTNQTSMYLCATLRGYSQPQHFGDGTRLSIL.

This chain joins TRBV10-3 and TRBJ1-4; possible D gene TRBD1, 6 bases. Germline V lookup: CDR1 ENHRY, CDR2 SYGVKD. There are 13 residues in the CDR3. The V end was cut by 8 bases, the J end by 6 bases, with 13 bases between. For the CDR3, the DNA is TGTGCCATCTCGGGGGGCGGTGATGAAAAACTGTTTTTT. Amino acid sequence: CAISGGGDEKLFF.

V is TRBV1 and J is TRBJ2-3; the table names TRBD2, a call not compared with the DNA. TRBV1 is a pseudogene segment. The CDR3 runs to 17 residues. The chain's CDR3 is CTSSQDQASGIPDTQYF. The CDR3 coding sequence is TGCACCAGCAGCCAAGATCAGGCTAGCGGAATCCCAGATACGCAGTATTTT.

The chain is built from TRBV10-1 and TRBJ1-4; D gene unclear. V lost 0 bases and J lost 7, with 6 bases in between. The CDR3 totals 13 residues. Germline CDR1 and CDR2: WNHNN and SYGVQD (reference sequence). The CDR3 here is CASSESGIEKLFF. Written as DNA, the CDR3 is TGCGCCAGCAGTGAGTCGGGTATTGAAAAACTGTTTTTT.

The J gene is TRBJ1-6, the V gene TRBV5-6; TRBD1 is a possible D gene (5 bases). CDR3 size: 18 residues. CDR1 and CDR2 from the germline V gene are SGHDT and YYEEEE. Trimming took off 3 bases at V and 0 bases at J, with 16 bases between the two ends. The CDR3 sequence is CASSSAGGGSSYNSPLHF. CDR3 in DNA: TGTGCCAGCAGCTCCGCCGGTGGGGGAAGCTCCTATAATTCACCCCTCCACTTT.

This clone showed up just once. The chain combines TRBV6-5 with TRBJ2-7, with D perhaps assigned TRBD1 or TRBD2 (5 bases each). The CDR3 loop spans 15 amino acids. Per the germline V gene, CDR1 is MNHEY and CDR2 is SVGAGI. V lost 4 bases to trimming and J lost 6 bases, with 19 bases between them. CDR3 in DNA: TGTGCCAGCAGTTCAACCGGGACCTTTCCCCCCGAGCAGTACTTC. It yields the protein CASSSTGTFPPEQYF.